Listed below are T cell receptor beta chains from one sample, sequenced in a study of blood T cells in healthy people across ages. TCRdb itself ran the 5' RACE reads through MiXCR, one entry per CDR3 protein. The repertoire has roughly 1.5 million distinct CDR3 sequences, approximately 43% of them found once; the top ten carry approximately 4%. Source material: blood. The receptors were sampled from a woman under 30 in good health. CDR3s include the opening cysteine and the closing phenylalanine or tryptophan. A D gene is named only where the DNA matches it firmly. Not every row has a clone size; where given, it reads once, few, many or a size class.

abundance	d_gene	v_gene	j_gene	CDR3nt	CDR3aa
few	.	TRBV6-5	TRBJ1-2	TGTGCCAGCAGTTACTCGTCTCAGGGGTGGTATGGCTACACCTTC	CASSYSSQGWYGYTF
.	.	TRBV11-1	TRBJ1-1	TGTGCCAGAAAGGTAACCTCACTGCAGGGTACTGAAGCTTTCTTT	CARKVTSLQGTEAFF
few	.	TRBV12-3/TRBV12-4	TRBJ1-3	TGTGCCAGCAGTCTGGATGGCAGAGGCGGGAACACCATATATTTT	CASSLDGRGGNTIYF
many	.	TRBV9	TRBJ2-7	TGTGCCAGCAGCACCAACCCCGAGGGGCCCTACGAGCAGTACTTC	CASSTNPEGPYEQYF
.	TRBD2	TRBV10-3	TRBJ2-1	TGTGCCATCAGTGACCCCGGGACTAGCGGAGGAAATGAGCAGTTCTTC	CAISDPGTSGGNEQFF
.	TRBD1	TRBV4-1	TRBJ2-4	TGCGCCAGCAGCCAGGGGTTGACAGGGGTTAACATTCAGTACTTC	CASSQGLTGVNIQYF
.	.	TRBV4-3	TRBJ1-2	TGCGCCAGCAGCCAAGTAATAGGGGTTTATGGCTACACCTTC	CASSQVIGVYGYTF
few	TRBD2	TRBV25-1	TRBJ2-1	TGTGCCAGCAGTGATTTAGCGGGGGCCACCTACAATGAGCAGTTCTTC	CASSDLAGATYNEQFF
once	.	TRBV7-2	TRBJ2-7	TGTGCCAACAGCTTAGTGGGGTACGAGCAGTACTTC	CANSLVGYEQYF
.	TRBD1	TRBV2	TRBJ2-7	TGTGCCGGCAGGGACAGGGTTTCCTACGAGCAGTACTTC	CAGRDRVSYEQYF
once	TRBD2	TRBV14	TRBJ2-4	TGTGCCAGCAGCCAAGCTACTAGCGGGATACAGTACTTC	CASSQATSGIQYF
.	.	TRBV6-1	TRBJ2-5	TGTGCCAGCAGTCCCCAATACTTGAATAGCGGCAGGGGAGAGACCCAGTACTTC	CASSPQYLNSGRGETQYF
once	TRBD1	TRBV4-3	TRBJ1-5	TGCGCCAGCAGTAAAACCGGACAGGGGGATCAGCCCCAGCATTTT	CASSKTGQGDQPQHF
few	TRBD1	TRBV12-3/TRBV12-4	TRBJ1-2	TGTGCCAGCAGAGGACAGGGGGCGATCTATGGCTACACCTTC	CASRGQGAIYGYTF
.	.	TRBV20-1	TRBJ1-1	TGCAGTGCTAGCCCCTCGGGGTCGAACACTGAAGCTTTCTTT	CSASPSGSNTEAFF
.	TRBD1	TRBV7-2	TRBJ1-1	TGTGCCAGCAGCTTACAGGGGGCAACGGTAGGAACTGAAGCTTTCTTT	CASSLQGATVGTEAFF
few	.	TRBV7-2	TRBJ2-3	TGTGCCAGCAGCTTCTCCCCGCCCCGGGATACGCAGTATTTT	CASSFSPPRDTQYF
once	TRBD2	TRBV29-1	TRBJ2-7	TGCAGCGTGGTACTCAAGACTAGCGGAGTGTACAACGAGCAGTACTTC	CSVVLKTSGVYNEQYF
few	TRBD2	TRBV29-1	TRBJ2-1	TGCAGCGTCTCCTCCCTGACTAGCGCAAACAATGAGCAGTTCTTC	CSVSSLTSANNEQFF
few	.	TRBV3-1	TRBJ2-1	TGTGCCAGCAGCCAACCTAGGAAATTACAATTCGAGCAGTTCTTC	CASSQPRKLQFEQFF
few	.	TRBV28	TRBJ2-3	TGTGCCAGCAGTTTTAGTCTACGCACAGATACGCAGTATTTT	CASSFSLRTDTQYF
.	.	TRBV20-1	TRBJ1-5	TGCAGTGCTAGAGAGCGGGCTTGGTCCAATCAGCCCCAGCATTTT	CSARERAWSNQPQHF
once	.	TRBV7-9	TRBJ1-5	TGTGCCAGCAGCCCTCTGGCTGGGCCCCAGCATTTT	CASSPLAGPQHF
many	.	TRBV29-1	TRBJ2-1	TGCAGCGGGGGGCGAAAGTACTCCTACAATGAGCAGTTCTTC	CSGGRKYSYNEQFF
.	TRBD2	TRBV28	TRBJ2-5	TGTGCCAGCAGTGCAACCGGGAGGGCCATCCGTGGAGAGCAGTACTTC	CASSATGRAIRGEQYF
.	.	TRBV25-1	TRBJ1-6	TGTGCCAGCAGAAAGGGACAACATAATTCACCCCTCCACTTT	CASRKGQHNSPLHF
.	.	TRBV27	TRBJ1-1	TGTGCCAGCAGTGTAGAGGGGCCGAGGAACACTGAAGCTTTCTTT	CASSVEGPRNTEAFF
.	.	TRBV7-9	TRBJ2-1	TGTGCCAGCAGCCTAGCGTTCAGGGGGGTCTACAATGAGCAGTTCTTC	CASSLAFRGVYNEQFF
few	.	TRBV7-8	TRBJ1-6	TGTGCCAGCAGCCCCTCCGGTTCACCCCTCCACTTT	CASSPSGSPLHF
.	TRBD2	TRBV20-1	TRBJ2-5	TGCAGTGCTAGAGCTGGACTAGCGGGACCTCAAGAGACCCAGTACTTC	CSARAGLAGPQETQYF
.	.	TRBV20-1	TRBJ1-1	TGCAGTGCTGTCAGGGGGAACACTGAAGCTTTCTTT	CSAVRGNTEAFF
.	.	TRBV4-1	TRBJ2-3	TGCGCCAGCAGCCAAGACCCCGGATCGATTGAAGATACGCAGTATTTT	CASSQDPGSIEDTQYF
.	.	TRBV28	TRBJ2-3	TGTGCCAGCAGTGGAGCGGAGGCGGCAGATACGCAGTATTTT	CASSGAEAADTQYF
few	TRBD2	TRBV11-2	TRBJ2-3	TGTGCCAGCAGCAGACTAGCGGGAGGGGCGGCCACAGATACGCAGTATTTT	CASSRLAGGAATDTQYF
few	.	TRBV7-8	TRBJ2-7	TGTGCCAGCATTTCTTCGGCGGAATCTCCCTACGAGCAGTACTTC	CASISSAESPYEQYF
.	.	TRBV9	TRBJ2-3	TGTGCCAGCAGCGCAGGGCGGCTTAGCACAGATACGCAGTATTTT	CASSAGRLSTDTQYF
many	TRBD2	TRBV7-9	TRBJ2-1	TGTGCCAGCAGCGATAGTCTAGCGGAGGGCAATGAGCAGTTCTTC	CASSDSLAEGNEQFF
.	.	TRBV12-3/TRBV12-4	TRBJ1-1	TGTGCCAGCAGTATAGAGACGGGAAGGCGCGGGGGACCTGAAGCTTTCTTT	CASSIETGRRGGPEAFF
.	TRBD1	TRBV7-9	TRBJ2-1	TGTGCCAGCAGCTCCTCGACAGGGTTTTCGGGATTGGGCAATGAGCAGTTCTTC	CASSSSTGFSGLGNEQFF
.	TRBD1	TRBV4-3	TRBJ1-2	TGCGCCAGCAGCCTCCGGGACAGGGGATGGTATGGCTACACCTTC	CASSLRDRGWYGYTF
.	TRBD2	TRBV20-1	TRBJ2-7	TGCAGTGCTGGCAGGACTAGTCTTGTCTACGAGCAGTACTTC	CSAGRTSLVYEQYF
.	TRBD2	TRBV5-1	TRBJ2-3	TGCGCCAGCAGCTTGGATAGCGGGGACACAGATACGCAGTATTTT	CASSLDSGDTDTQYF
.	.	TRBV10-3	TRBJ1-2	TGTGCCATCAGTGACAGATTAGCTAACTATGGCTACACCTTC	CAISDRLANYGYTF
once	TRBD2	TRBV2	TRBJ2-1	TGTGCCAGCAAAGCGGGGGAGTACAATGAGCAGTTCTTC	CASKAGEYNEQFF
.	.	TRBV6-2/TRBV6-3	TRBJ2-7	TGTGCCAGCGGAACTACAACCGACGAGCAGTACTTC	CASGTTTDEQYF
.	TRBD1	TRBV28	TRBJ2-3	TGTGCCAGCAGTTCCGACAGGGAAGAGAGAGATACGCAGTATTTT	CASSSDREERDTQYF
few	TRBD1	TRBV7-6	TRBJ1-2	TGTGCCAGCAGCCAAAATGGACAGGGGGTTGGTGGCTACACCTTC	CASSQNGQGVGGYTF
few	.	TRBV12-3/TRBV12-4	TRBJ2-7	TGTGCCAGCAGTTTGGGAGGAGTCCCCTACAATGAGCAGTACTTC	CASSLGGVPYNEQYF
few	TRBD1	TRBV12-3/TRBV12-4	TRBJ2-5	TGTGCCAGCAGTTTCCACCGGGACAGGGGCCAAGAGACCCAGTACTTC	CASSFHRDRGQETQYF